A single sample is the source of the 7 T cell receptor beta chains below, sequenced in a study of blood T cells in healthy people across ages. Then a second PCR, running roughly 7 to 11 cycles, was carried out with a sample-barcoded 5' primer and a J-beta primer mix. TCRdb fed the 5' RACE reads into MiXCR, producing one record per CDR3 protein. The table includes approximately 810,000 distinct CDR3 sequences, about 36% detected once. The material sequenced was blood. The receptors derive from a man aged 18 to 35 in good health.

This clonotype was observed many times. The chain recombines TRBV7-8 with TRBJ2-3; no clear D. The CDR3 runs to 12 residues. V shed 7 bases and J shed 7 bases, with 12 bases lying between them. CDR1 and CDR2 from the germline V gene are SGHVS and FQNEAQ. CDR3 nucleotide sequence: TGTGCCAGCACCGTGGACGAACATACGCAGTATTTT. Translating it yields CASTVDEHTQYF.

The chain employs TRBV27 and TRBJ1-5, with 8 bases fitting TRBD1. The CDR3 is made up of 15 amino acids. V was clipped by 3 bases and J by 6 bases; unmatched bases: 7. Germline values: CDR1 MNHEY, CDR2 SMNVEV (reference sequence). CDR3 region: CASSLTGAGRQPQHF. CDR3 DNA sequence: TGTGCCAGCAGTTTGACAGGGGCCGGTCGTCAGCCCCAGCATTTT.

This clonotype has a handful of counts. The genes are TRBV15 and TRBJ1-1; D is unresolved. The germline V gene encodes CDR1 LNHNV and CDR2 YYDKDF (reference sequence). The CDR3 runs 14 residues. V lost 0 bases and J lost 2, with 7 bases in between. CDR3 residues: CATSRDFVNTEAFF. The DNA for the CDR3 is TGTGCCACCAGCAGAGATTTCGTAAACACTGAAGCTTTCTTT.

To note about this clonotype: A much larger clone is a single base away; this may be a read error. J is TRBJ2-5 and V is TRBV12-3 or TRBV12-4; D possibly corresponds to TRBD2 (6 bases). The CDR3 consists of 13 residues. This chain's CDR3 is CASSPSGVETRYF. CDR3 nucleotide sequence: TGTGCCAGCAGTCCATCGGGGGTGGAGACCCGGTACTTC.

A remark on this clonotype: This may be a read error: a much more frequent sequence differs by one nucleotide. The V call is TRBV4-2, the J call TRBJ2-4; TRBD1 agrees at 8 bases. The closer fit of TRBJ2-7 to the DNA end suggests the J call may be wrong. Per the germline V gene, CDR1 is LGHNA and CDR2 is YNFKEQ. There are 15 residues in the CDR3. The CDR3 here is CASSQTTGATYEQYF. The DNA of the CDR3 is TGTGCCAGCAGCCAAACGACAGGGGCGACCTACGAGCAGTACTTC.

The rearrangement links TRBV7-2 to TRBJ2-1; possible D gene TRBD1, 5 bases. The CDR3 consists of 15 residues. Germline assignment: CDR1 SGHTA and CDR2 FQGNSA. V was shortened by 2 bases and J by 6 bases, with 14 bases between the two germline ends. CDR3: CASSLPTGQGNEQFF. The CDR3 DNA follows: TGTGCCAGCAGCTTACCGACTGGCCAGGGCAATGAGCAGTTCTTC.

This clonotype was seen only a few times. The rearrangement uses TRBV12-3 or TRBV12-4 and TRBJ2-6, with 8 nucleotides matching TRBD1. The CDR3 extends over 15 amino acids. The V gene end was trimmed by 5 bases and the J gene end by 3 bases; junction bases not matched to a gene: 3. The CDR3 protein is CASSAGGVGANVLTF. The CDR3 coding sequence is TGTGCCAGCAGTGCAGGGGGCGTTGGGGCCAACGTCCTGACTTTC.